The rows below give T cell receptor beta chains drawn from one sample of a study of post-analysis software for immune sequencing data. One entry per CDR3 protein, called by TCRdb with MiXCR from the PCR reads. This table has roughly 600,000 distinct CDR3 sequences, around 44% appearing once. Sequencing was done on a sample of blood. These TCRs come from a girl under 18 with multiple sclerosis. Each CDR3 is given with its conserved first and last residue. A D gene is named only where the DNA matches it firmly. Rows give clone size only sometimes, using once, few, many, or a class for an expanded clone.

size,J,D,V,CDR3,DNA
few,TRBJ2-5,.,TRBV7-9,CASSLAQQQETQYF,TGTGCCAGCAGCTTAGCGCAACAGCAAGAGACCCAGTACTTC
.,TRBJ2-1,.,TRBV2,CASSDDSSYNEQFF,TGTGCCAGCAGTGACGATAGCTCCTACAATGAGCAGTTCTTC
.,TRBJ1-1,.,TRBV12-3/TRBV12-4,CASSPRRDLNTEAFF,TGTGCCAGCAGTCCCCGTCGAGATCTCAACACTGAAGCTTTCTTT
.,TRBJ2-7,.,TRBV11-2,CASSLEGGIVYEQYF,TGTGCTAGCAGCTTAGAAGGAGGCATCGTCTACGAGCAGTACTTC
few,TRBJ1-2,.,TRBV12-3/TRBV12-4,CASTAPRWGGYTF,TGTGCCAGCACCGCCCCTCGGTGGGGTGGCTACACCTTC
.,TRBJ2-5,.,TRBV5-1,CASSRSRGAGETQYF,TGCGCCAGCAGCCGAAGCCGGGGGGCCGGTGAGACCCAGTACTTC
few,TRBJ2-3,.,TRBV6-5,CASSYHNLFSGPSTDTQYF,TGTGCCAGCAGTTATCACAACCTCTTTTCGGGGCCGAGCACAGATACGCAGTATTTT
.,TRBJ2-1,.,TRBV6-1,CASSPSTYNEQFF,TGTGCCAGCAGCCCCTCAACTTACAATGAGCAGTTCTTC
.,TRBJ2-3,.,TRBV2,CASSRTDGTDTQYF,TGTGCCAGCAGTAGGACTGATGGCACAGATACGCAGTATTTT
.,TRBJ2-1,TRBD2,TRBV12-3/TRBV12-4,CASRPTSRHNEQFF,TGTGCCAGCAGACCGACTAGCCGACACAATGAGCAGTTCTTC
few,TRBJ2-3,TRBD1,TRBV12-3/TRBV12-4,CASSGGQASTDTEYF,TGTGCCAGCAGCGGGGGACAGGCGAGCACAGATACGGAGTATTTT
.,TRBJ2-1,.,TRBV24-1,CATRPTTGDNEQFF,TGTGCCACCAGGCCGACTACCGGAGATAATGAGCAGTTCTTC
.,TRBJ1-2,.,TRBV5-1,CASSQSMSRIYGYTF,TGCGCCAGCAGCCAATCCATGAGTCGCATCTATGGCTACACCTTC
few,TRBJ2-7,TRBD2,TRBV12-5,CASGLVRTSGTFEQYF,TGTGCTAGTGGTTTGGTTAGGACTAGCGGGACGTTCGAGCAGTACTTC
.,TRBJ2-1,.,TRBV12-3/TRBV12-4,CASSLSRPGNEQFF,TGTGCCAGCAGTTTAAGTAGGCCAGGGAATGAGCAGTTCTTC
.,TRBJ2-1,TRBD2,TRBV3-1,CASRSTSGNEQFF,TGTGCCAGCAGATCGACTAGCGGCAATGAGCAGTTCTTC
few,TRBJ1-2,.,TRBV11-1,CASSPTTGTTPGYTF,TGTGCCAGCAGCCCGACGACCGGGACAACTCCTGGCTACACCTTC
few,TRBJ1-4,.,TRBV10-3,CAVSEAGATNEKLFF,TGTGCCGTCAGTGAAGCAGGGGCGACAAATGAAAAACTGTTTTTT
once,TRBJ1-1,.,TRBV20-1,CSARASEDPGAKAFF,TGCAGTGCTAGAGCGTCTGAGGATCCGGGGGCAAAAGCTTTCTTT
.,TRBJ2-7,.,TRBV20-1,CSARDGRIYVQYF,TGCAGTGCTAGAGATGGGAGGATCTACGTGCAGTACTTC
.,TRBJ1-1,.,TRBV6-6,CASRGGGRDAFF,TGTGCCAGCAGGGGGGGAGGAAGGGATGCTTTCTTT
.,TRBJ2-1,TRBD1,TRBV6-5,CASSYGTGNEQFF,TGTGCCAGCAGTTACGGGACAGGGAATGAGCAGTTCTTC
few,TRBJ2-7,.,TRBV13,CASSIGAGQYEQYF,TGTGCCAGCAGCATAGGGGCAGGCCAGTACGAGCAGTACTTC
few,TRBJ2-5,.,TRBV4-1,CASSQDAGVGETQYF,TGCGCCAGCAGCCAAGACGCAGGGGTGGGTGAGACCCAGTACTTC
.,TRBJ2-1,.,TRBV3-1,CASSQAQGPQFF,TGTGCCAGCAGCCAAGCTCAGGGGCCCCAGTTCTTC
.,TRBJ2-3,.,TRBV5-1,CASSLAGFTDTQYF,TGCGCCAGCAGCTTGGCAGGGTTCACAGATACGCAGTATTTT
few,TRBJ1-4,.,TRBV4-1,CASSQTPYEKLFF,TGCGCCAGCAGCCAAACTCCGTATGAAAAACTGTTTTTT
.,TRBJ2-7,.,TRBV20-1,CSARVDRLSSYEQYF,TGCAGTGCTAGGGTGGATCGTCTTAGCTCCTACGAGCAGTACTTC
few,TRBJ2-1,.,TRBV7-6,CASSPQPTRLNEQFF,TGTGCCAGCAGCCCGCAGCCGACGCGACTCAATGAGCAGTTCTTC
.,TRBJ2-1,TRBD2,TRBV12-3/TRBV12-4,CASSLVREGPFF,TGTGCCAGCAGTTTAGTGCGGGAGGGCCCGTTCTTC
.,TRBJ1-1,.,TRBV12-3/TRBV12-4,CTSRNRENTEAFF,TGTACCAGCAGGAACAGGGAAAACACTGAAGCTTTCTTT
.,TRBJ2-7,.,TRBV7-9,CASSLQEGFEQYF,TGTGCCAGCAGCTTACAGGAGGGGTTCGAGCAGTACTTC
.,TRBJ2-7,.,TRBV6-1,CASSEVRSSSYEQYF,TGTGCCAGCAGTGAAGTCCGGTCGAGCTCCTACGAGCAGTACTTC
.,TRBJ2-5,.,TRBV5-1,CASSREGGREETQYF,TGCGCCAGCAGCCGTGAGGGTGGCAGGGAAGAGACCCAGTACTTC
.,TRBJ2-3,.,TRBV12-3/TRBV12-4,CASSAPGAYAQYF,TGTGCCAGCAGTGCCCCGGGGGCCTATGCGCAGTATTTT
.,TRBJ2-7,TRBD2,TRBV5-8,CASRSRGEYEQYF,TGTGCCAGCAGGTCCCGGGGGGAATACGAGCAGTACTTC
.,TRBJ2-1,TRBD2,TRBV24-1,CATSDPRGGDAYNEQFF,TGTGCCACCAGTGATCCCCGGGGGGGAGACGCCTACAATGAGCAGTTCTTC
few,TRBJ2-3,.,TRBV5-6,CASSLAENSYTDTQYF,TGTGCCAGCAGCTTGGCCGAAAACAGCTACACAGATACGCAGTATTTT
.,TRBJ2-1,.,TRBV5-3,CARSLKPGARSNEQFF,TGTGCCAGAAGCTTGAAACCAGGGGCCCGCAGCAATGAGCAGTTCTTC
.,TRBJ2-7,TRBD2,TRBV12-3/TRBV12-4,CASSLRGAGSYEQYF,TGTGCCAGCAGTTTGCGGGGGGCCGGGTCCTACGAGCAGTACTTC
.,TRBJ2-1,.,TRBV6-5,CASSVDGYNERFF,TGTGCCAGCAGTGTCGACGGTTACAATGAGCGGTTCTTC
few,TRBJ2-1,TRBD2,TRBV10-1,CASSESKGLARDNEQFF,TGCGCCAGCAGTGAGAGCAAGGGACTAGCTAGGGACAATGAGCAGTTCTTC
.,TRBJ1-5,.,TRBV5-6,CASSSDPKDQPQHF,TGTGCCAGCAGTTCTGATCCCAAAGATCAGCCCCAGCATTTT
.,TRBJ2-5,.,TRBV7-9,CASNLSSYRSVETQYF,TGTGCCAGCAACTTATCTAGCTACCGCTCGGTGGAGACCCAGTACTTC
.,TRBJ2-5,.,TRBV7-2,CASSLGRAGTQYF,TGTGCCAGCAGCTTGGGACGGGCGGGGACCCAGTACTTC
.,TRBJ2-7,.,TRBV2,CATQTESYEQYF,TGTGCCACACAGACAGAGAGTTACGAGCAGTACTTC
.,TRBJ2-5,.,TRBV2,CASSLGELLRTQYF,TGTGCCAGCAGCCTGGGGGAACTGCTCCGGACCCAGTACTTC
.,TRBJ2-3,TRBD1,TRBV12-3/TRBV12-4,CASSFSTGADTQYF,TGTGCCAGCAGTTTTTCAACAGGGGCAGATACGCAGTATTTT
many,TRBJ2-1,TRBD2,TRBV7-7,CASSLGRLIAGESNEQFF,TGTGCCAGCAGCTTAGGACGATTAATAGCGGGGGAGAGCAATGAGCAGTTCTTC
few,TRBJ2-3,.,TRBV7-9,CASSLGGGRVMTDTQYF,TGTGCCAGCAGCCTCGGAGGAGGCAGGGTAATGACAGATACGCAGTATTTT
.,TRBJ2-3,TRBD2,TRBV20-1,CSATTSGSSTDTQYF,TGCAGTGCAACCACTAGCGGGAGTAGCACAGATACGCAGTATTTT
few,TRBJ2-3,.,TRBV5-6,CASSLVNTQYF,TGTGCCAGCAGCTTGGTGAATACGCAGTATTTT
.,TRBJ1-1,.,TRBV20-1,CSARGMNTEAFF,TGCAGTGCTAGAGGGATGAACACTGAAGCTTTCTTT